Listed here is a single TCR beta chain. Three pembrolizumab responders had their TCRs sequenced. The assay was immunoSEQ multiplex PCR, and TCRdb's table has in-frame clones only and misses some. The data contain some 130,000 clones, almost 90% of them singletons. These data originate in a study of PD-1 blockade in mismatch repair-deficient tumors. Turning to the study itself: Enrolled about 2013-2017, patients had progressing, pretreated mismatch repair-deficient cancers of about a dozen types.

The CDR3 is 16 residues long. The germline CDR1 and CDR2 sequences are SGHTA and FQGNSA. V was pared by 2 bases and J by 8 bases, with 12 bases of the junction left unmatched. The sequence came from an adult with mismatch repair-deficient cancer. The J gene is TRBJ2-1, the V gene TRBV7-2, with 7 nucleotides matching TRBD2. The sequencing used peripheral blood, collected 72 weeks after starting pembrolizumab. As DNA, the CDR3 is TGTGCCAGCAGCTTACCTCTAGCGGTGGTTAGGGATGAGCAGTTCTTC. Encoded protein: CASSLPLAVVRDEQFF.